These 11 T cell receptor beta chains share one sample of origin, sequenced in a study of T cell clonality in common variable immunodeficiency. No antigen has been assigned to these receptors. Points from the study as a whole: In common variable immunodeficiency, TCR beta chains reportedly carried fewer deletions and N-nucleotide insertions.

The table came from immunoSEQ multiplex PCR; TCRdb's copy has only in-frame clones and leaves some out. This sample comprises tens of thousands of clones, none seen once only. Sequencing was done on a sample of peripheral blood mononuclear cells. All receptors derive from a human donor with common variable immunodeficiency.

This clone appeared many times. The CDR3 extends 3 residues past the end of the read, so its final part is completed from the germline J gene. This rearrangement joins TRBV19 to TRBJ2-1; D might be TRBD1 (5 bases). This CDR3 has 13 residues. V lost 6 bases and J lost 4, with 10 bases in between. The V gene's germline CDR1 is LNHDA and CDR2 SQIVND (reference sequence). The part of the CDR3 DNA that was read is TGTGCCAGTAGCAAGCGACAGTACAATGAG. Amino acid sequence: CASSKRQYNE. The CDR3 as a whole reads CASSKRQYNEQFF.

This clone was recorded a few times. The CDR3 is CASSPQRDRGRDGYTF. CDR3 bases read: TGTGCCAGCTCACCACAGCGGGACAGGGGGCGTGATGGC. The V and J genes are TRBV18 and TRBJ1-2, with 12 bases aligning to TRBD1. The read falls 3 residues short of the CDR3 end, and the missing part is taken from the germline J gene. Per the germline V gene, CDR1 is KGHSH and CDR2 is LQKENI. The CDR3 runs to 16 residues. Trimming cost V 1 base and J 6 bases; bases outside gene matches: 6.

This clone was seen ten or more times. The sequenced CDR3 bases are TGCAGCGTTGAAAGCTTAGGGAGCACAGATACG. This sequence encodes CSVESLGSTDT. The whole CDR3 sequence reads CSVESLGSTDTQYF. This chain uses TRBV29-1 with TRBJ2-3; no clear D. The read stops 3 residues short of the end of the CDR3; the missing end is completed from the germline J gene. CDR3 length: 14 residues. Between the trimmed V and J ends, which lost 2 bases and 0 bases, there was a span of 9 bases. Per the germline V gene, CDR1 is SQVTM and CDR2 is ANQGSEA.

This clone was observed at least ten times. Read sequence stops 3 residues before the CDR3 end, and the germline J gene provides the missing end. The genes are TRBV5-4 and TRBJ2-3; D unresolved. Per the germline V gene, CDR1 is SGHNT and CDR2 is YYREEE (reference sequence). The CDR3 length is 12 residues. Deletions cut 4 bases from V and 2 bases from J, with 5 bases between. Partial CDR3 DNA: TGTGCCAGCAGCCCTGTCACAGATACG. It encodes CASSPVTDT. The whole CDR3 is CASSPVTDTQYF.

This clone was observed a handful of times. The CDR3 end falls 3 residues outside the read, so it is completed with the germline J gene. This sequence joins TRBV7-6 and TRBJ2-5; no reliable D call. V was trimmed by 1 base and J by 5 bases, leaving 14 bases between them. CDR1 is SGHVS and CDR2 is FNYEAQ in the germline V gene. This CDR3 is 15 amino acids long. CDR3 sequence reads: CASSLGDRVGETQYF. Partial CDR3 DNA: TGTGCCAGCAGCTTAGGAGATAGGGTTGGCGAGACC.

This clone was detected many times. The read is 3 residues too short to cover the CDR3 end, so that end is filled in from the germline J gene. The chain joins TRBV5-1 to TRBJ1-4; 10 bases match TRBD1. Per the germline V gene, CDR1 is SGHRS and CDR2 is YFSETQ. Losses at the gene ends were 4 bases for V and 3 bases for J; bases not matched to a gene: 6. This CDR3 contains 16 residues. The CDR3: CASSKGQGQANEKLFF. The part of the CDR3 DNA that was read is TGCGCCAGCAGCAAGGGACAGGGGCAGGCTAATGAAAAA.

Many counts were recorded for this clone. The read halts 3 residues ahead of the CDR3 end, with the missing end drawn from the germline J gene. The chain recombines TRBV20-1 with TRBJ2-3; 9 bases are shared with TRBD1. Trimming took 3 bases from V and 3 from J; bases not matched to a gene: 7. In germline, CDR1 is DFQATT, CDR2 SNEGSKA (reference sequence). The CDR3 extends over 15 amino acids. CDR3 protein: CSASLRTGETDTQYF. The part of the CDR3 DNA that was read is TGCAGTGCTAGCCTCAGGACAGGGGAAACAGATACG.

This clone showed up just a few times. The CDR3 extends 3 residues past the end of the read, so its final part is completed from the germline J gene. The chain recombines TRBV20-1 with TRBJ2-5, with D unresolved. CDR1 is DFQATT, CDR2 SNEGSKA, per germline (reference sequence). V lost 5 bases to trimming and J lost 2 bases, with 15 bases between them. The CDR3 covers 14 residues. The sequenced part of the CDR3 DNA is TGCAGTGCTCCCCCAATCAGGAGACAAGAGACC. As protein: CSAPPIRRQET. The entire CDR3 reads CSAPPIRRQETQYF.

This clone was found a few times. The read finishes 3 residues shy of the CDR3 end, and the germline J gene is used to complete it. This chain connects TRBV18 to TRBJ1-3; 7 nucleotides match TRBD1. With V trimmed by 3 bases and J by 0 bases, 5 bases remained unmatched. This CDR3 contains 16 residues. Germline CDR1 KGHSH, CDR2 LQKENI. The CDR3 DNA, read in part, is TGTGCCAGCTCACCTCGACAGGGCAACTCTGGAAACACC. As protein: CASSPRQGNSGNT. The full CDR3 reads CASSPRQGNSGNTIYF.

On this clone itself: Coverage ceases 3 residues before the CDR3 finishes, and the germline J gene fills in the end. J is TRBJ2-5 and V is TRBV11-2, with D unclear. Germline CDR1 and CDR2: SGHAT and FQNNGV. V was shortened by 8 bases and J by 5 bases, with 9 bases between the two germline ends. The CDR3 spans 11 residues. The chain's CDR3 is CASLLQETQYF. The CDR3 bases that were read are TGTGCCAGCCTTCTCCAGGAGACC.

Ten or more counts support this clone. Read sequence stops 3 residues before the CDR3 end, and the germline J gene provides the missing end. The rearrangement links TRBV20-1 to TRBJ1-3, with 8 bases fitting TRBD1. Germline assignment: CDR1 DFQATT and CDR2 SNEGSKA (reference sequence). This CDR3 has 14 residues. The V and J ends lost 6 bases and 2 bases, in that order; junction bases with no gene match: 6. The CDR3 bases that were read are TGCAGTGCCCGACCAGGGGGCCCTGGAAACACC. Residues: CSARPGGPGNT. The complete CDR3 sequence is CSARPGGPGNTIYF.